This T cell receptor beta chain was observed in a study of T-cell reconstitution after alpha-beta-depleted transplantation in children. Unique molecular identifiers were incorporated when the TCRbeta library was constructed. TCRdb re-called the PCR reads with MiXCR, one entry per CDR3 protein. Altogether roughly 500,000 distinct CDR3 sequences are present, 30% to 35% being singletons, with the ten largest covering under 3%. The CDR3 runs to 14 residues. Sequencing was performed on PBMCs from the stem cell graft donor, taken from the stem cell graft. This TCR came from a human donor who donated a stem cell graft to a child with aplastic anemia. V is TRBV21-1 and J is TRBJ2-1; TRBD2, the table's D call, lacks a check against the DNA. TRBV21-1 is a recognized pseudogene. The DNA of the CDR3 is TGTGCCAGCAGCAATAAGCGGGAGCGAGTTGAGCAGTTCTTC. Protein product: CASSNKRERVEQFF.